The clone carrying this TCR beta chain was detected ten times or more. The CDR3 extends over 16 amino acids. The V segment lost 0 bases and the J segment 4 bases; nucleotides outside the gene matches: 10. The V gene's germline CDR1 is DFQATT and CDR2 SNEGSKA (reference sequence). The sample originates from a study of identical twins. TCRdb reprocessed the 5' RACE reads with MiXCR, giving one entry per CDR3 protein. The table records hundreds of thousands of distinct CDR3 sequences, 5.5% to 7% of them present only once. The same sample was also used in a study of yellow fever vaccine responses in identical twins.

The chain uses TRBV20-1 and TRBJ2-3; 7 positions match TRBD2. The source of this sequence is a woman aged 18 to 35 in good health. Sequencing input: memory (CD45RO+) T cells sorted from blood. CDR3 sequence: CSARDLWGGSADTQYF. The CDR3 DNA sequence: TGCAGTGCTAGAGATCTTTGGGGGGGTTCGGCAGATACGCAGTATTTT.